The 15 T cell receptor beta chains below come from one sample, sequenced in a study of shared T cell receptors in the human thymus. Clones were sequenced by immunoSEQ multiplex PCR, and TCRdb holds only the in-frame ones, with some missing. The sample holds about 660,000 clones, 80% to 90% seen once. The same data also contributed to another study, on human thymus T cells.

The specimen was thymocytes. The source of these receptors is a boy younger than two with a congenital heart defect.

The chain carries TRBV4-1 and TRBJ2-7; maybe TRBD1 (6 bases). The CDR3 totals 15 residues. CDR1 and CDR2 from the germline V gene are MGHRA and YSYEKL. The V and J ends lost 3 bases and 2 bases respectively, with 14 bases between them. As DNA, the CDR3 is TGCGCCAGCAGCCACCTACAGGGATGCACCTACGAGCAGTACTTC. Translated: CASSHLQGCTYEQYF.

The CDR3 DNA is TGTGCCAGCGGACAGGAGAACACTGAAGCTTTCTTT. Translation: CASGQENTEAFF. This chain links TRBV6-5 with TRBJ1-1, with 7 positions matching TRBD1. This CDR3 contains 12 residues. The junction had 1 base not matched to a gene; V was cut back by 8 bases and J by 1 base. Germline-derived CDR1 and CDR2 are MNHEY and SVGAGI.

The chain is built from TRBV7-2 and TRBJ2-7; TRBD2 is a possible D gene (6 bases). Trimming stripped 8 bases from V and 0 bases from J, with 8 bases between. Per the germline V gene, CDR1 is SGHTA and CDR2 is FQGNSA. The CDR3 has 12 residues. CDR3 residues: CASSSASYEQYF. DNA for the CDR3: TGTGCCAGCTCTAGCGCCTCCTACGAGCAGTACTTC.

The chain is built from TRBV29-1 and TRBJ1-1; the D is unclear. Germline loops: CDR1 SQVTM, CDR2 ANQGSEA. V lost 2 bases, J lost 3 bases, and 7 bases lay in between. The CDR3 extends over 12 amino acids. The DNA of the CDR3 is TGCAGCGTTGAACGTCGGGACACTGAAGCTTTCTTT. Protein: CSVERRDTEAFF.

This clone was picked up one time. V is TRBV21-1 and J is TRBJ2-2; TRBD2 was called by the table and not checked on the DNA. TRBV21-1 is marked as a pseudogene. The CDR3 extends over 16 amino acids. CDR3 sequence (DNA): TGTGCCAGCAGCAAAGCTCGGCTAGCTGCAACCGGGGAGCTGTTTTTT. It translates to CASSKARLAATGELFF.

This chain uses TRBV29-1 with TRBJ2-1, with 8 bases that match TRBD2. Germline loops: CDR1 SQVTM, CDR2 ANQGSEA. The CDR3 spans 16 residues. V trimming: 0 bases; J trimming: 4 bases; junction bases outside the gene matches: 8. As DNA, the CDR3 is TGCAGCGTTGAAGAAGGACGGGAGGGCCCTTACAATGAGCAGTTCTTC. Encoded protein: CSVEEGREGPYNEQFF.

This CDR3 is CASSWGRPNEKLFF. CDR3 DNA sequence: TGTGCCAGCAGCTGGGGCAGGCCTAATGAAAAACTGTTTTTT. The chain has TRBV7-2 and TRBJ1-4; TRBD1 is a possible D gene (5 bases). CDR1 and CDR2 from the germline V gene are SGHTA and FQGNSA. This CDR3 is 14 amino acids long. V was shortened by 4 bases and J by 3 bases, with 9 bases between the two germline ends.

The chain has TRBV6-1 and TRBJ1-5; D gene unclear. V was pared by 3 bases and J by 0 bases, with 6 bases between. The germline V gene encodes CDR1 MNHNS and CDR2 SASEGT. The CDR3 sequence is 14 residues long. The CDR3 nucleotides are TGTGCCAGCAGTGACGATAGTAGCAATCAGCCCCAGCATTTT. It specifies CASSDDSSNQPQHF.

The chain links TRBV11-2 to TRBJ1-2; D possibly corresponds to TRBD1 (5 bases). This CDR3 comprises 14 residues. Germline V lookup: CDR1 SGHAT, CDR2 FQNNGV. The germline V and J ends were trimmed by 1 base and 7 bases, with 13 bases remaining between them. The CDR3 protein is CASSLVQGGSGYTF. The CDR3 nucleotides read TGTGCCAGCAGCTTAGTCCAGGGCGGTAGTGGCTACACCTTC.

The chain carries TRBV19 and TRBJ1-2, with D unresolved. With 2 bases removed from V and 13 bases from J, the gap between germline ends came to 14 bases. The V gene's germline CDR1 is LNHDA and CDR2 SQIVND (reference sequence). CDR3 length equals 12 residues. The CDR3 DNA is TGTGCCAGTAGTATAACCCCCGAGCGTCTCACCTTC. Protein sequence: CASSITPERLTF.

CDR3 protein: CASSQGAPFSGANVLTF. CDR3 DNA sequence: TGCGCCAGCAGCCAAGGGGCGCCGTTCTCTGGGGCCAACGTCCTGACTTTC. V and J are TRBV4-3 and TRBJ2-6, with D uncertain. V was shortened by 1 base and J by 0 bases, with 10 bases between the two germline ends. CDR3 length: 17 amino acids. Germline CDR1 reads LGHNA; CDR2 reads YSLEER.

The chain combines TRBV27 with TRBJ2-3, with D possibly TRBD2 on 6 matching bases. V dropped 0 bases and J dropped 4 bases, with 26 bases sitting between them. The CDR3 contains 20 residues. CDR1 is MNHEY, CDR2 SMNVEV, per germline (reference sequence). This CDR3 reads CASSLSFRLISGGRPDTQYF. The CDR3 DNA reads TGTGCCAGCAGTTTATCATTCAGGCTAATTAGCGGAGGCCGTCCAGATACGCAGTATTTT.

V is TRBV6-5 and J is TRBJ2-1; 12 bases are a match to TRBD2. With V trimmed by 5 bases and J by 8 bases, 4 bases remained unmatched. Germline V gene sequence: CDR1 MNHEY, CDR2 SVGAGI. The length of the CDR3 is 14 residues. CDR3 region: CASSPSGRAYEQFF. The CDR3 bases are TGTGCCAGCAGTCCTAGCGGGAGGGCCTATGAGCAGTTCTTC.

The chain carries TRBV9 and TRBJ1-3; D perhaps matches TRBD1 (5 bases). CDR3 length equals 14 residues. Deletions cut 3 bases from V and 5 bases from J, with 12 bases between. Germline V CDR1 and CDR2: SGDLS, YYNGEE. CDR3 sequence reads: CASSATATRNTIYF. The CDR3, as DNA: TGTGCCAGCAGCGCGACAGCGACTCGAAACACCATATATTTT. The full variable domain, in which reference TRBV9 and TRBJ1-3 provide the parts outside the CDR3, is DSGVTQTPKHLITATGQRVTLRCSPRSGDLSVYWYQQSLDQGLQFLIQYYNGEERAKGNILERFSAQQFPDLHSELNLSSLELGDSALYFCASSATATRNTIYFGEGSWLTVV.

The chain couples TRBV30 to TRBJ1-2, with D perhaps TRBD1 (5 bases). This CDR3 comprises 12 residues. Germline lookup yields CDR1 GTSNPN and CDR2 SVGIG (reference sequence). Trimming stripped 0 bases from V and 6 bases from J, with 8 bases between. The CDR3 bases are TGTGCCTGGAGTGTAGGGGCGCATGGCTACACCTTC. Protein: CAWSVGAHGYTF.